The sequence of this T cell receptor (beta chain) was determined in a study of T cells after yellow fever vaccination. General study findings and limits: After the booster, approximately 95% of CD4 and 75% to 90% of CD8 primary-response clones were re-detected.

TCRdb reanalysed the 5' RACE reads using MiXCR and keeps one entry per CDR3 protein. The table includes some 350,000 distinct CDR3 sequences, 4.1% detected once. Germline V gene lookup returns CDR1 SNHLY and CDR2 FYNNEI. The germline V and J ends were trimmed by 5 bases and 10 bases, with 17 bases remaining between them. This CDR3 is 13 amino acids long. This clonotype was seen a handful of times. Its cognate antigen is unknown. This receptor was obtained from a man younger than 30 who received the YFV17D yellow fever vaccine. The chain joins TRBV2 to TRBJ1-1; D is unclear. Material: PBMCs, obtained 5 days after the yellow fever booster vaccination. CDR3 coding DNA: TGTGCCAGCAGTTTCCGGCCTCACCCGGGAGCTTTCTTT. It is translated as CASSFRPHPGAFF.